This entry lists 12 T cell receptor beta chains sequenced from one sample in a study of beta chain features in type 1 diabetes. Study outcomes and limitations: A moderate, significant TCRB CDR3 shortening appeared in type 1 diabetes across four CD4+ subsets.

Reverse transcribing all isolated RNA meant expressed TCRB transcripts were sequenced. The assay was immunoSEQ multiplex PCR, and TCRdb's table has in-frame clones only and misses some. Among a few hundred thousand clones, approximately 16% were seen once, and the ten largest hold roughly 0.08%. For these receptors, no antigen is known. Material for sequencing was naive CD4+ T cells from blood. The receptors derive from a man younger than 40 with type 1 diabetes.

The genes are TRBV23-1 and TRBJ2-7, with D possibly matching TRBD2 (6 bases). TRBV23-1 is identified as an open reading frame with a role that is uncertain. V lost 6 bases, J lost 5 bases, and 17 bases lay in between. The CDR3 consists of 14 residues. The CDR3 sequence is CASSRGGFNHEQYF. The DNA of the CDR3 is TGCGCCAGCAGCCGTGGAGGGTTCAACCACGAGCAGTACTTC.

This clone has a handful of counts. In nucleotides, the CDR3 is TGTGCCAGCAGCGCACAGGGCGAGCAGTACTTC. It translates to CASSAQGEQYF. The genes are TRBV7-9 and TRBJ2-7, with D tentatively TRBD1 (6 bases). This CDR3 is built from 11 residues. Germline CDR1 is SEHNR and CDR2 is FQNEAQ (reference sequence). V lost 5 bases, J lost 6 bases, and 8 bases lay in between.

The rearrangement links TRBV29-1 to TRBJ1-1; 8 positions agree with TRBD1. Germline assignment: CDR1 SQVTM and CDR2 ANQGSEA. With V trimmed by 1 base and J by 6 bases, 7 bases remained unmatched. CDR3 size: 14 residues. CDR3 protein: CSVEGRQGLAEAFF. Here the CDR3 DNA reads TGCAGCGTTGAAGGACGACAGGGGTTAGCTGAAGCTTTCTTT.

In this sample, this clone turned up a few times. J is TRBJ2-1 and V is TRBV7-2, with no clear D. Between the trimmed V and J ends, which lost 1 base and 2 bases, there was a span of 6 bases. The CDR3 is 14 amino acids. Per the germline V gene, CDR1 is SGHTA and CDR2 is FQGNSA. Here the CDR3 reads CASSLELTYNEQFF. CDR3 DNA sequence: TGTGCCAGCAGCTTAGAACTTACCTACAATGAGCAGTTCTTC.

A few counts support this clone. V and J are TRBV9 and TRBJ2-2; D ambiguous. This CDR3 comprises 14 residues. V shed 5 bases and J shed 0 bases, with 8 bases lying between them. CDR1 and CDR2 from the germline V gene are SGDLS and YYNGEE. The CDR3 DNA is TGTGCCAGCAGTGAAACCACGAACACCGGGGAGCTGTTTTTT. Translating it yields CASSETTNTGELFF.

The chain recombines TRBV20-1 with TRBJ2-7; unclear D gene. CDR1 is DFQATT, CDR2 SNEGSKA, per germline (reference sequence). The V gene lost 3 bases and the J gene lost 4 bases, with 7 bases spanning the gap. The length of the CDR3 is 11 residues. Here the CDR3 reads CSASWEYEQYF. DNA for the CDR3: TGCAGTGCTAGTTGGGAATACGAGCAGTACTTC.

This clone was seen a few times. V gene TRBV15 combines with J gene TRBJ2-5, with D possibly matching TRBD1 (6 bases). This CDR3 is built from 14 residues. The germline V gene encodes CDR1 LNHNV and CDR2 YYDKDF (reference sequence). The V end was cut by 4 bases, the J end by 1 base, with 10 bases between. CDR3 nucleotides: TGTGCCACCAGCATCCGACAGGCCCAAGAGACCCAGTACTTC. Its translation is CATSIRQAQETQYF.

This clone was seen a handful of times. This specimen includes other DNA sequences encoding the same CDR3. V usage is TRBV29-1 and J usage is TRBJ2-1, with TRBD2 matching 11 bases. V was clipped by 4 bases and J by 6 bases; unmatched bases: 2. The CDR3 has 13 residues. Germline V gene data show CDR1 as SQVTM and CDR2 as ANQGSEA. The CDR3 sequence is CSVGLAGGNEQFF. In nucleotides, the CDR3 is TGCAGCGTTGGGCTAGCGGGAGGCAATGAGCAGTTCTTC.

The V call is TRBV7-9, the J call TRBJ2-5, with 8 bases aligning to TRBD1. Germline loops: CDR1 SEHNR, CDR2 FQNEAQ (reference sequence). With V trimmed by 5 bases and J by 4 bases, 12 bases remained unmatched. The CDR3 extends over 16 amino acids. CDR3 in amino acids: CASSPRTGKVVETQYF. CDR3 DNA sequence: TGTGCCAGCAGCCCCCGGACAGGGAAGGTGGTAGAGACCCAGTACTTC.

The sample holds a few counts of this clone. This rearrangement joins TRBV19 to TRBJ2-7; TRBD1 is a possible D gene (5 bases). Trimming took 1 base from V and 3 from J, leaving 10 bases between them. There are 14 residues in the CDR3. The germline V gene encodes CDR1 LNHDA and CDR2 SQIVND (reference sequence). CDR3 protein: CASSIGNRFYEQYF. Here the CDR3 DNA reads TGTGCCAGTAGTATAGGTAACAGGTTCTACGAGCAGTACTTC.

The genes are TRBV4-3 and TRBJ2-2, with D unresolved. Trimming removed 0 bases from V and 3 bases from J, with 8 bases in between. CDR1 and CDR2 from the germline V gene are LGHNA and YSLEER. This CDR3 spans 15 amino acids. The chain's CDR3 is CASSQDDGDTGELFF. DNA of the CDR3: TGCGCCAGCAGCCAAGATGACGGTGACACCGGGGAGCTGTTTTTT.

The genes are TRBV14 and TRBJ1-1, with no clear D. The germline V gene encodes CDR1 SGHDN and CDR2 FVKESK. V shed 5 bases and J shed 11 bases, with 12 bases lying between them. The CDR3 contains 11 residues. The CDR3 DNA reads TGTGCCAGCAGCGGACCGGCTCGGGCTTTCTTT. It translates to CASSGPARAFF.